This paragraph reports one TCR beta chain. Its antigen remains unidentified. To make TCR beta libraries, researchers used iRepertoire HTBI primers and Arm-PCR of CDR3 regions. Each CDR3 protein is one row after TCRdb ran MiXCR on the multiplex PCR reads. The repertoire holds hundreds of thousands of distinct CDR3 sequences, 15% to 19% seen once, with approximately 22% in the top ten. Time point noted: newly diagnosed GD, antithyroid drugs for less than 3 months. The TCR library was made from RNA extracted from PBMCs. From an endocrinology department in Xi'an, China, came the patients. This sample is part of a study of regulatory T cells in long-lasting Graves disease. Findings and limits, study-wide: There was favoring of TRBV28, TRBJ1-2 and TRBJ2-5 in persistent disease. Accuracy might have suffered from few samples.

Germline assignment: CDR1 SGHTA and CDR2 FQGNSA. V was clipped by 5 bases and J by 5 bases, with 21 bases between them. The CDR3 has 16 amino acids. Sequencing was performed on peripheral blood mononuclear cells (PBMCs), taken at new diagnosis, from a patient treated with antithyroid drugs. The sequence was collected from a female donor with Graves disease. This chain uses TRBV7-2 with TRBJ1-2; perhaps TRBD1 as D (6 bases). CDR3 region: CASSALRDTKKYGYTF. The CDR3 DNA reads as TGTGCCAGCAGCGCACTTCGGGACACAAAAAAGTATGGCTACACCTTC.